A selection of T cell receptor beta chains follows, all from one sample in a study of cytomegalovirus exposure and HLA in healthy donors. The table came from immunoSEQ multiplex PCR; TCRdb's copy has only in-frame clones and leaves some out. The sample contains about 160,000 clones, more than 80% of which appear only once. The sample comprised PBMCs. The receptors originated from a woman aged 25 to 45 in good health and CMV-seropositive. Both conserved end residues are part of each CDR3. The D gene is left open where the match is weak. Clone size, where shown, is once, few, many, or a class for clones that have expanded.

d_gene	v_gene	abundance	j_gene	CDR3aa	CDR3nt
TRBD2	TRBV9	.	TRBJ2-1	CASGRLAGVDNEQFF	TGTGCCAGCGGGAGACTAGCGGGGGTGGACAATGAGCAGTTCTTC
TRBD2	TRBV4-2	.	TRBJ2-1	CASSQVAGGNNEQFF	TGTGCCAGCAGCCAAGTAGCGGGGGGGAACAATGAGCAGTTCTTC
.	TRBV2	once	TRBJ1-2	CASSSGVWGYTF	TGTGCCAGCAGTTCAGGCGTTTGGGGCTACACCTTC
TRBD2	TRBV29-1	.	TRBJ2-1	CSVATSGGLAYNEQFF	TGCAGCGTCGCCACTAGCGGGGGCTTAGCCTACAATGAGCAGTTCTTC
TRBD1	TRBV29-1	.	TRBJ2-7	CSVGLGTGYEQYF	TGCAGCGTTGGACTCGGGACAGGCTACGAGCAGTACTTC
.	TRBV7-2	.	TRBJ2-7	CASSSLHRAYEQYF	TGTGCCAGCAGCTCCCTTCACAGGGCCTACGAGCAGTACTTC
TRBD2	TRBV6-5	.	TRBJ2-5	CASSLLAGGYETQYF	TGTGCCAGCAGCCTCCTAGCGGGGGGTTATGAGACCCAGTACTTC
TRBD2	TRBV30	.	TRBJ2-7	CAWNGARTSGGAYEQYF	TGTGCCTGGAATGGTGCGCGGACTAGCGGGGGGGCCTACGAGCAGTACTTC
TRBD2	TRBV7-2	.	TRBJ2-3	CASSSRTSGATDTQYF	TGTGCCAGCAGCTCTCGGACTAGCGGGGCCACAGATACGCAGTATTTT
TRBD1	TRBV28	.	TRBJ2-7	CASSFRYDRASYEQYF	TGTGCCAGCAGTTTCCGATATGACAGGGCCTCCTACGAGCAGTACTTC
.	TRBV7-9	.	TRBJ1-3	CASSLARGPPGGNTIYF	TGTGCCAGCAGCTTAGCGCGAGGCCCCCCGGGGGGAAACACCATATATTTT
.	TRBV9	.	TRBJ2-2	CASSVARQRMITGELFF	TGTGCCAGCAGCGTAGCCCGACAACGGATGATTACCGGGGAGCTGTTTTTT
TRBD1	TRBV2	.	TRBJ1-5	CASSDPGGSGQPQHF	TGTGCCAGCAGCGACCCAGGGGGCTCGGGTCAGCCCCAGCATTTT
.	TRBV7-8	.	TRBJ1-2	CASSLAGGRDGYTF	TGTGCCAGCAGCTTAGCGGGAGGGAGGGATGGCTACACCTTC
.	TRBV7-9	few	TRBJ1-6	CASSLQGLSPLHF	TGTGCCAGCAGCTTACAGGGTTTGTCACCCCTCCACTTT
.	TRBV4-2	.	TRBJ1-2	CASSQERRQGGRGYTF	TGTGCCAGCAGCCAAGAACGTCGGCAGGGAGGGAGAGGCTACACCTTC
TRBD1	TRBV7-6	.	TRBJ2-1	CASSGGQESSYNEQFF	TGTGCCAGCAGCGGCGGACAGGAGAGCTCCTACAATGAGCAGTTCTTC
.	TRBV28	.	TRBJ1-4	CASSLSQGFRKLFF	TGTGCCAGCAGTTTATCGCAGGGTTTTCGAAAACTGTTTTTT
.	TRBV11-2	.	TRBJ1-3	CASSSRGTGTGNTIYF	TGTGCCAGCAGCTCACGGGGTACGGGGACTGGAAACACCATATATTTT
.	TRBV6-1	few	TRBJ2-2	CASSEGPANTGELFF	TGTGCCAGCAGTGAAGGGCCAGCGAACACCGGGGAGCTGTTTTTT
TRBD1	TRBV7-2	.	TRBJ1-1	CASSLGGQPEAFF	TGTGCCAGCAGCTTAGGGGGACAGCCTGAAGCTTTCTTT
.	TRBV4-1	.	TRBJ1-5	CASSPRDMYNQPQHF	TGCGCCAGCAGCCCCCGGGACATGTATAATCAGCCCCAGCATTTT
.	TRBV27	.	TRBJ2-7	CASRLNSYEQYF	TGTGCCAGTCGACTGAATTCCTACGAGCAGTACTTC
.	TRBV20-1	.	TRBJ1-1	CSASDGPEAFF	TGCAGTGCTAGCGATGGCCCTGAAGCTTTCTTT
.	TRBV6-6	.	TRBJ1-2	CASSSRDRLYYGYTF	TGTGCCAGCAGTTCCCGAGACAGGTTGTACTATGGCTACACCTTC
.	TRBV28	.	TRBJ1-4	CASSLLEQGFVGEKLFF	TGTGCCAGCAGTTTATTGGAGCAGGGGTTCGTCGGTGAAAAACTGTTTTTT
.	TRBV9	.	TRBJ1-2	CASSGELGYGYTF	TGTGCCAGCAGCGGGGAGTTAGGCTATGGCTACACCTTC
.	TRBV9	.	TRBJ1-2	CASSPSGSYGYTF	TGTGCCAGCAGCCCCTCAGGGTCCTATGGCTACACCTTC
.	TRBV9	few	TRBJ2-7	CASSVGADSYEQYF	TGTGCCAGCAGCGTAGGGGCAGATTCCTACGAGCAGTACTTC
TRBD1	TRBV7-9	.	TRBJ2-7	CSSSIGTGPHYEQYF	TGTTCCAGCAGCATCGGGACAGGGCCTCACTACGAGCAGTACTTC
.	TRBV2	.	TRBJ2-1	CASSESRGSGYNEQFF	TGTGCCAGCAGTGAATCAAGGGGCAGTGGGTACAATGAGCAGTTCTTC
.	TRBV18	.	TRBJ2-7	CASSGGRRDEQYF	TGTGCCAGCTCCGGGGGGCGGAGGGACGAGCAGTACTTC
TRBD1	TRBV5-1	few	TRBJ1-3	CASSLGQGAGNTIYF	TGCGCCAGCAGCTTGGGGCAGGGGGCTGGAAACACCATATATTTT
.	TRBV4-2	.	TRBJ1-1	CASSQDLRQTNTEAFF	TGTGCCAGCAGCCAAGATTTACGACAGACGAACACTGAAGCTTTCTTT
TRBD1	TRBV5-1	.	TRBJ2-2	CASSLRGRGLRNTGELFF	TGCGCCAGCAGCTTGAGGGGCAGGGGGCTAAGGAACACCGGGGAGCTGTTTTTT
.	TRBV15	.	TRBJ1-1	CATSSLDRWTEAFF	TGTGCCACCAGCAGTCTCGACAGGTGGACTGAAGCTTTCTTT
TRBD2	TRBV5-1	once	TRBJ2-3	CASSLRGDTDTQYF	TGCGCCAGCAGCTTACGGGGGGACACAGATACGCAGTATTTT
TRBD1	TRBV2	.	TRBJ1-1	CASNRQGNTEAFF	TGTGCCAGCAATCGACAGGGGAACACTGAAGCTTTCTTT
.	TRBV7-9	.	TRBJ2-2	CASSLSGAVQELFF	TGTGCCAGCAGCTTGAGTGGGGCAGTGCAGGAGCTGTTTTTT
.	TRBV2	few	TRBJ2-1	CASTNGGFHNEQFF	TGTGCCAGCACCAACGGGGGTTTCCACAATGAGCAGTTCTTC
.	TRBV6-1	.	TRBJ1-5	CASTGYNQPQHF	TGTGCCAGTACAGGGTATAATCAGCCCCAGCATTTT
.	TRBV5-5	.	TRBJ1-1	CASSLWGGGEDTEAFF	TGTGCCAGCAGCTTGTGGGGGGGCGGAGAGGACACTGAAGCTTTCTTT
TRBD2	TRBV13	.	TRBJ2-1	CASSFRGGHGNEQFF	TGTGCCAGCAGCTTCCGCGGGGGGCACGGGAATGAGCAGTTCTTC